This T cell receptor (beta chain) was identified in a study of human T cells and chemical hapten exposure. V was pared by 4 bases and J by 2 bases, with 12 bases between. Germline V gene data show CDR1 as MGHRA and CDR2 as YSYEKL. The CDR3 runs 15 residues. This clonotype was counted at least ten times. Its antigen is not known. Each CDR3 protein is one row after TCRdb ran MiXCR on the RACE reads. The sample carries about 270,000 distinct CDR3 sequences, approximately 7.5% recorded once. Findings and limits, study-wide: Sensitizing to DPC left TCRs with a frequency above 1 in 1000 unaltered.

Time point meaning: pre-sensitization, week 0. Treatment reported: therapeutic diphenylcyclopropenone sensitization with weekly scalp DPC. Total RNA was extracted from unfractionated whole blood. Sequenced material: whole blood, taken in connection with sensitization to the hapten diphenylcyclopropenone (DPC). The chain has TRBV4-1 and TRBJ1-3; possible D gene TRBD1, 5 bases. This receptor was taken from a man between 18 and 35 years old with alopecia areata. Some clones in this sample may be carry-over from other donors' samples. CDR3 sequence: CASSRIWGTGNTIYF. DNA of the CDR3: TGCGCCAGCAGCCGAATATGGGGGACTGGAAACACCATATATTTT.